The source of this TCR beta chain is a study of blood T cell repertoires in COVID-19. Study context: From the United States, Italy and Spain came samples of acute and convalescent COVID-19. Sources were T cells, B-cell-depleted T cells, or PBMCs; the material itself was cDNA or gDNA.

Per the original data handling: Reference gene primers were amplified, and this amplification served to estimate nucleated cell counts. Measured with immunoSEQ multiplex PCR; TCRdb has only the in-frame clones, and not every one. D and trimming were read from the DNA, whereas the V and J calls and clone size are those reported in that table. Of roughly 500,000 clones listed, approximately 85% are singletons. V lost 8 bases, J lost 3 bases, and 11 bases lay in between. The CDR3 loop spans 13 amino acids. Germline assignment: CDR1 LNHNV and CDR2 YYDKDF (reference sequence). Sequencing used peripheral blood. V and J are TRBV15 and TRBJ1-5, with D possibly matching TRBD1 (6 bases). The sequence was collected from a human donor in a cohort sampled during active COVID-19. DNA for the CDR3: TGTGCCACCGCGGACAGTCTCAATCAGCCCCAGCATTTT. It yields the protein CATADSLNQPQHF.